These 27 T cell receptor beta chains were all obtained from the same sample, sequenced in a study of blood T cell repertoires in COVID-19. Sequenced by immunoSEQ multiplex PCR; TCRdb stores in-frame clones only, minus some. The data hold approximately 280,000 clones, with about nine tenths observed a single time. Sequencing was done on a sample of peripheral blood. Receptors originate from a woman under 40 with COVID-19, enrolled during active disease.

In its sample, this clone was seen once. The gene calls are TRBV25-1 and TRBJ2-7; 14 positions match TRBD2. Germline CDR1 and CDR2: MGHDK and SYGVNS. The J segment lost 5 bases and the V segment lost 4 bases, leaving 4 bases of the junction unmatched. This CDR3 is built from 15 residues. Here the CDR3 reads CASSGGLAGVHEQYF. For the CDR3, the DNA is TGTGCCAGCAGTGGGGGACTAGCGGGAGTACACGAGCAGTACTTC.

This chain links TRBV5-8 with TRBJ2-7, with 8 bases aligning to TRBD1. V shed 4 bases and J 0 bases; nucleotides not matched to a gene: 9. Germline V gene sequence: CDR1 SGHTS, CDR2 YDEGEE. The CDR3 runs to 16 residues. CDR3 protein: CASSPRTGPSSYEQYF. The DNA of the CDR3 is TGTGCCAGCAGCCCGCGGACAGGGCCGAGCTCCTACGAGCAGTACTTC.

This sequence joins TRBV30 and TRBJ2-7, with TRBD1 matching over 9 bases. Germline lookup yields CDR1 GTSNPN and CDR2 SVGIG (reference sequence). The CDR3 has 16 amino acids. The junction had 11 bases not matched to a gene; V was cut back by 0 bases and J by 5 bases. The DNA for the CDR3 is TGTGCCTGGAGTGTAAAGCTTGGACAGGGGAGCCACGAGCAGTACTTC. It yields the protein CAWSVKLGQGSHEQYF.

The chain couples TRBV7-3 to TRBJ2-1; TRBD2 agrees at 9 bases. The CDR3 runs 15 residues. With V trimmed by 2 bases and J by 4 bases, 3 bases remained unmatched. Germline V lookup: CDR1 SGHTA, CDR2 FQGTGA. The CDR3: CASSLASGGYNEQFF. The CDR3 nucleotides read TGTGCCAGCAGCTTAGCCAGCGGGGGGTACAATGAGCAGTTCTTC.

The CDR3 coding sequence is TGTGCCAGCAGTTACTTTCGGAACACCGGGGAGCTGTTTTTT. This codes for CASSYFRNTGELFF. This rearrangement joins TRBV6-5 to TRBJ2-2; D is uncertain. CDR1 is MNHEY and CDR2 is SVGAGI in the germline V gene. The germline V and J ends were trimmed by 1 base and 1 base, with 4 bases remaining between them. The CDR3 is made up of 14 amino acids.

This chain links TRBV30 with TRBJ1-1; D might be TRBD1 (6 bases). V lost 1 base and J 0 bases, leaving 15 bases between the germline ends. Germline V gene lookup returns CDR1 GTSNPN and CDR2 SVGIG (reference sequence). The CDR3 sequence is 16 residues long. The CDR3 region is CAWSDYRDIVNTEAFF. Written as DNA, the CDR3 is TGTGCCTGGAGTGACTACCGGGACATCGTGAACACTGAAGCTTTCTTT.

The CDR3 loop reads CASSAQGAGTDTQYF. In DNA, the CDR3 is TGTGCCAGCAGCGCCCAGGGGGCTGGCACAGATACGCAGTATTTT. This rearrangement joins TRBV9 to TRBJ2-3; 8 bases align to TRBD1. This CDR3 is 15 amino acids long. V was pared by 3 bases and J by 1 base, with 4 bases of the junction left unmatched. Germline CDR1 and CDR2: SGDLS and YYNGEE.

The chain links TRBV24-1 to TRBJ2-2; TRBD1 matches at 11 bases. This CDR3 comprises 21 residues. J gave up 3 bases and V 4 bases, and 18 bases lay outside the gene matches. CDR1 KGHDR and CDR2 SFDVKD come from the germline V gene. The CDR3 spells CATSELGGDRGVSLDTGELFF. In DNA, the CDR3 is TGTGCCACCAGTGAACTTGGGGGGGACAGGGGGGTAAGTCTGGACACCGGGGAGCTGTTTTTT.

The gene calls are TRBV7-3 and TRBJ2-1, with D unresolved. The CDR3 extends over 13 amino acids. Trimming took off 5 bases at V and 6 bases at J, with 11 bases between the two ends. Germline V CDR1 and CDR2: SGHTA, FQGTGA. The DNA of the CDR3 is TGTGCCAGCAGCCCCCAGGTAGGCAATGAGCAGTTCTTC. It is translated as CASSPQVGNEQFF.

The chain has TRBV2 and TRBJ1-4, with TRBD1 as a possible D gene (6 bases). Trimming took off 7 bases at V and 8 bases at J, with 20 bases between the two ends. Germline CDR1 reads SNHLY; CDR2 reads FYNNEI. The CDR3 contains 15 residues. CDR3 sequence (DNA): TGTGCCAGCAATAAGGGGGACGCTGGGGGCGAAAAACTGTTTTTT. This codes for CASNKGDAGGEKLFF.

V is TRBV7-8 and J is TRBJ1-2, with TRBD1 as a possible D gene (5 bases). Germline CDR1 reads SGHVS; CDR2 reads FQNEAQ. V was pared by 5 bases and J by 3 bases, with 22 bases between. This CDR3 spans 17 amino acids. CDR3 sequence: CASSGRGQGKTYYGYTF. In DNA, the CDR3 is TGTGCCAGCAGCGGGAGGGGCCAGGGAAAAACTTACTATGGCTACACCTTC.

This chain uses TRBV5-1 with TRBJ1-2; weak D call: TRBD1 (6 bases). This CDR3 comprises 16 residues. V was clipped by 2 bases and J by 4 bases, with 18 bases between them. Germline lookup yields CDR1 SGHRS and CDR2 YFSETQ. CDR3 DNA: TGCGCCAGCAGCTTCTTTTTTGGACAGCTTTCCTATGGCTACACCTTC. Translating gives CASSFFFGQLSYGYTF. The entire variable domain, with the rest obtained from reference TRBV5-1 and TRBJ1-2, is as follows: KAGVTQTPRYLIKTRGQQVTLSCSPISGHRSVSWYQQTPGQGLQFLFEYFSETQRNKGNFPGRFSGRQFSNSRSEMNVSTLELGDSALYLCASSFFFGQLSYGYTFGSGTRLTVV.

The rearrangement uses TRBV20-1 and TRBJ2-7; no clear D. Germline-derived CDR1 and CDR2 are DFQATT and SNEGSKA (reference sequence). The CDR3 runs 12 residues. V was shortened by 3 bases and J by 1 base, with 7 bases between the two germline ends. CDR3 in amino acids: CSASTDSYEQYF. In DNA, the CDR3 is TGCAGTGCTAGTACAGATTCCTACGAGCAGTACTTC.

V and J are TRBV2 and TRBJ1-4; the D gene is possibly TRBD1 (5 bases). Germline loops: CDR1 SNHLY, CDR2 FYNNEI. Trimming left V 3 bases short and J 0 bases short, with 8 bases between. The length of the CDR3 is 15 residues. CDR3 nucleotide sequence: TGTGCCAGCAGTGAGGGGCCGGCAACTAATGAAAAACTGTTTTTT. It specifies CASSEGPATNEKLFF.

This clone was seen only once. The chain couples TRBV2 to TRBJ2-1, with 8 bases aligning to TRBD2. Germline loops: CDR1 SNHLY, CDR2 FYNNEI. With V trimmed by 10 bases and J by 0 bases, 5 bases remained unmatched. This CDR3 is built from 14 residues. CDR3 sequence: CATTSDGSYNEQFF. As DNA, the CDR3 is TGTGCCACGACTAGCGACGGCTCCTACAATGAGCAGTTCTTC.

V is TRBV28 and J is TRBJ2-1; TRBD2 matches at 9 bases. V lost 6 bases to trimming and J lost 16 bases; unmatched junction nucleotides: 16. The germline V gene encodes CDR1 MDHEN and CDR2 SYDVKM. This CDR3 contains 14 residues. CDR3: CASSSRGLGTSSFF. CDR3 DNA: TGTGCCAGCAGCTCCCGAGGGTTGGGGACTAGCTCCTTCTTC. The full variable domain, rest sourced from reference TRBV28 and TRBJ2-1, is DVKVTQSSRYLVKRTGEKVFLECVQDMDHENMFWYRQDPGLGLRLIYFSYDVKMKEKGDIPEGYSVSREKKERFSLILESASTNQTSMYLCASSSRGLGTSSFFGPGTRLTVL.

This clone is a singleton in its sample. The chain carries TRBV6-6 and TRBJ1-3; D is perhaps TRBD1 (5 bases). Trimming cost V 2 bases and J 0 bases, with 8 bases left between them. The CDR3 consists of 15 residues. Germline CDR1 is MNHNY and CDR2 is SVGAGI (reference sequence). The CDR3 protein is CASSYRGDSGNTIYF. CDR3 coding DNA: TGTGCCAGCAGTTACCGGGGGGACTCTGGAAACACCATATATTTT.

The V and J genes are TRBV2 and TRBJ2-3; D gene unclear. The CDR3 runs 13 residues. Trimming removed 0 bases from V and 5 bases from J, with 6 bases in between. Germline V gene sequence: CDR1 SNHLY, CDR2 FYNNEI. The DNA of the CDR3 is TGTGCCAGCAGTGAAGCGGCCGAAGATACGCAGTATTTT. This codes for CASSEAAEDTQYF.

The rearrangement joins TRBV30 to TRBJ1-1; no clear D gene. Germline CDR1 reads GTSNPN; CDR2 reads SVGIG (reference sequence). This CDR3 comprises 12 residues. Trimming took 3 bases from V and 0 from J, leaving 5 bases between them. CDR3 nucleotide sequence: TGTGCCTGGAGCGAGATGAACACTGAAGCTTTCTTT. Translation gives CAWSEMNTEAFF.

The chain combines TRBV2 with TRBJ1-2; D may be TRBD1 (6 bases). The V end lost 3 bases, the J end lost 4 bases, and 9 bases lay between the germline ends. The CDR3 spans 13 residues. Germline CDR1 reads SNHLY; CDR2 reads FYNNEI. The CDR3 spells CASSDQGTYGYTF. The CDR3 DNA reads TGTGCCAGCAGTGATCAGGGGACCTATGGCTACACCTTC.

The table lists this clone with a few counts. The CDR3 nucleotides are TGTGCCAGCAGCGTAGGTAACGAGGGAGGAGAAAAACTGTTTTTT. Protein product: CASSVGNEGGEKLFF. The V gene is TRBV9, the J gene TRBJ1-4, with D unresolved. Deletions cut 0 bases from V and 8 bases from J, with 14 bases between. This CDR3 region has 15 residues. Germline CDR1 is SGDLS and CDR2 is YYNGEE.

This chain joins TRBV5-4 and TRBJ2-7, with 9 bases identical to TRBD1. The CDR3 covers 16 residues. Germline V gives CDR1 SGHNT, CDR2 YYREEE (reference sequence). The junction had 8 bases not matched to a gene; V was cut back by 2 bases and J by 2 bases. The CDR3 spells CASSLPPGQGAYEQYF. In nucleotides, the CDR3 is TGTGCCAGCAGCTTACCTCCGGGACAGGGAGCCTACGAGCAGTACTTC.

Concerning this clone: Other DNA sequences in this specimen translate into the identical CDR3. J is TRBJ1-2 and V is TRBV7-3, with 10 positions matching TRBD1. The CDR3 runs to 13 residues. Trimming cost V 4 bases and J 8 bases; bases outside gene matches: 4. Germline V gene data show CDR1 as SGHTA and CDR2 as FQGTGA. CDR3 region: CASSSGTGDGYTF. The DNA of the CDR3 is TGTGCCAGCAGCTCCGGGACAGGGGACGGCTACACCTTC. Variable domain in full (rest from reference TRBV7-3 and TRBJ1-2): GAGVSQTPSNKVTEKGKYVELRCDPISGHTALYWYRQSLGQGPEFLIYFQGTGAADDSGLPNDRFFAVRPEGSVSTLKIQRTERGDSAVYLCASSSGTGDGYTFGSGTRLTVV.

Comment on this clone: It is unclear where the CDR3 begins or ends on the DNA, so no DNA is shown, and the CDR3 is as TCRdb lists it. V usage is TRBV19 and J usage is TRBJ1-1; the table's D call TRBD1 went unverified against the DNA. Looked up from germline, CDR1 is LNHDA and CDR2 is SQIVND (reference sequence). The CDR3 extends over 12 residues, inclusive of both ends. CDR3: CASSVGQGIPFF.

This chain uses TRBV5-1 with TRBJ1-3; D may be TRBD1 (6 bases). This CDR3 is built from 17 residues. V was clipped by 4 bases and J by 0 bases, with 17 bases between them. The germline V gene has CDR1 SGHRS and CDR2 YFSETQ. The CDR3 sequence is CASSERSGTTSGNTIYF. DNA of the CDR3: TGCGCCAGCAGCGAAAGATCCGGGACAACCTCTGGAAACACCATATATTTT.

The V gene is TRBV28, the J gene TRBJ2-7; 10 nucleotides match TRBD2. The V gene end was trimmed by 5 bases and the J gene end by 2 bases; junction bases not matched to a gene: 6. Germline CDR1 MDHEN, CDR2 SYDVKM. The CDR3 has 15 amino acids. CDR3: CASSSGLAETYEQYF. In nucleotides, the CDR3 is TGTGCCAGCAGTAGCGGACTAGCGGAAACCTACGAGCAGTACTTC. The full variable domain, its missing parts supplied by reference TRBV28 and TRBJ2-7, is DVKVTQSSRYLVKRTGEKVFLECVQDMDHENMFWYRQDPGLGLRLIYFSYDVKMKEKGDIPEGYSVSREKKERFSLILESASTNQTSMYLCASSSGLAETYEQYFGPGTRLTVT.

The table lists this clone with a few counts. The V gene is TRBV5-1, the J gene TRBJ1-1; D ambiguous. CDR1 SGHRS and CDR2 YFSETQ come from the germline V gene. V lost 5 bases and J lost 1, with 3 bases in between. The CDR3 is 11 residues long. The CDR3 DNA reads as TGCGCCAGCAGACAGAACACTGAAGCTTTCTTT. Residues: CASRQNTEAFF.